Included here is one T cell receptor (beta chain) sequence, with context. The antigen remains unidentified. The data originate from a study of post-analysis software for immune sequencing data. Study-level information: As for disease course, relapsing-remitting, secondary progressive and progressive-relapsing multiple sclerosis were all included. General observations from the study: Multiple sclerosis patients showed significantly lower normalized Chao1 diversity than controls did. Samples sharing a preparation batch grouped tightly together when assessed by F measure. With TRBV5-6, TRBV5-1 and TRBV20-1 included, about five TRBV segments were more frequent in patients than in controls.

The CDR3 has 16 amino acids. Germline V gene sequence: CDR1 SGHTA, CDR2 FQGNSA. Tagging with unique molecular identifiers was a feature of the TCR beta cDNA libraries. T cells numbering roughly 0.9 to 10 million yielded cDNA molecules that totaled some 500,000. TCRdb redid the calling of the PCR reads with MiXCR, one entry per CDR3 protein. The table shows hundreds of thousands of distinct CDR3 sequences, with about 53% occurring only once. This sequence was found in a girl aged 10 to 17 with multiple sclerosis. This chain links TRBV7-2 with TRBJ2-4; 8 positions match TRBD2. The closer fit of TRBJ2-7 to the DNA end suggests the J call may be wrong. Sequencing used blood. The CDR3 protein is CASSPRLARGADEQYF. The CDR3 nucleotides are TGTGCCAGCAGCCCGCGACTAGCGAGAGGAGCCGACGAGCAGTACTTC.